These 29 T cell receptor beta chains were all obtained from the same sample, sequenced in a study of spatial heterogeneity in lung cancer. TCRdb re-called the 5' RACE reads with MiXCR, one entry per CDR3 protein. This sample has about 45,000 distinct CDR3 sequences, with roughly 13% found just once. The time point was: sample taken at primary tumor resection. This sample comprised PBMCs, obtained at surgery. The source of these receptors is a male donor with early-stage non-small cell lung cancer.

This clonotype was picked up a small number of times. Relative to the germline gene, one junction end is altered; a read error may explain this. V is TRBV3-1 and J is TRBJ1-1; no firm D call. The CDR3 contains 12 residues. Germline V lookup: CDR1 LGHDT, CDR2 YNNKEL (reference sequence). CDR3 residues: CASTQRDTEAFF. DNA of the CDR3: TGTGCCAGCACCCAACGGGACACTGAAGCTTTCTTT.

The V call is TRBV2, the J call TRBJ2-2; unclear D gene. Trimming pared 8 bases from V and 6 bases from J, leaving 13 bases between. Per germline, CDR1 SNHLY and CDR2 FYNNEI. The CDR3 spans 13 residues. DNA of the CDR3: TGTGCCAGCGCCGAGATATTGCCCGGGGAGCTGTTTTTT. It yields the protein CASAEILPGELFF.

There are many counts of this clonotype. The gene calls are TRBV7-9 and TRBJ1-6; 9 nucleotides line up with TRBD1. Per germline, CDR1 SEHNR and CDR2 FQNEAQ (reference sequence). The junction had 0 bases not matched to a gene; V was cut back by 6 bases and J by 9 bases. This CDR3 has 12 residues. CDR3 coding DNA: TGTGCCAGCAGGGACAGGGGTTCACCCCTCCACTTT. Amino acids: CASRDRGSPLHF.

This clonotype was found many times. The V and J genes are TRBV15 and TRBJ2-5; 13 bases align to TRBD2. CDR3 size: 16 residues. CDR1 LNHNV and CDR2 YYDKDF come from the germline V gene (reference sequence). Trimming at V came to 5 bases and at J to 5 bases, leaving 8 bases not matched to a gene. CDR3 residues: CATSPRTSGGGETQYF. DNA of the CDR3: TGTGCCACCAGCCCACGGACTAGCGGGGGCGGGGAGACCCAGTACTTC.

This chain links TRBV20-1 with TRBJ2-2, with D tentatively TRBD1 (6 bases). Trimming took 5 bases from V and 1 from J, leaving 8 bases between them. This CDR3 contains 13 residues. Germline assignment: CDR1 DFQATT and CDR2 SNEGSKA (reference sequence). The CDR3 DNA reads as TGCAGTGCTCCGGGACAGAACACCGGGGAGCTGTTTTTT. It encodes CSAPGQNTGELFF.

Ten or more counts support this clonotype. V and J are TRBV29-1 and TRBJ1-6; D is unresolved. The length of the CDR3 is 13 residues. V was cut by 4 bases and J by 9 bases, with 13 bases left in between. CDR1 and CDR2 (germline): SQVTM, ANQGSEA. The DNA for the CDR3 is TGCAGCGTTGGTATAACGTGGGGTTCACCCCTCCACTTT. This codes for CSVGITWGSPLHF.

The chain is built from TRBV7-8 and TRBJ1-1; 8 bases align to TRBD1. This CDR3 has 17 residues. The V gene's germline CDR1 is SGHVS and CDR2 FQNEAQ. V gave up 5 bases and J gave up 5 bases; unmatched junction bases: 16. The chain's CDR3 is CASSQGAPGGGWTEAFF. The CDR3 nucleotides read TGTGCCAGCAGCCAGGGGGCCCCCGGGGGCGGATGGACTGAAGCTTTCTTT.

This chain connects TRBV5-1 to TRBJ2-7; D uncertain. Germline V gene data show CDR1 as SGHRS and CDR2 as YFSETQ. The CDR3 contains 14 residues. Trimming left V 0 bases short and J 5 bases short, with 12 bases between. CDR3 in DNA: TGCGCCAGCAGCTTGGTTGGAGTGTCTGACGAGCAGTACTTC. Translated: CASSLVGVSDEQYF.

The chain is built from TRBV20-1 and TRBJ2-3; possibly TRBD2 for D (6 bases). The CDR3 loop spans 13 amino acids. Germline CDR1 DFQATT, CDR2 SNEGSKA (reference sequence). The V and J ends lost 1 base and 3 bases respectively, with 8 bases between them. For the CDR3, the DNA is TGCAGTGCTAGAGTGGGGGGAACAGATACGCAGTATTTT. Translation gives CSARVGGTDTQYF.

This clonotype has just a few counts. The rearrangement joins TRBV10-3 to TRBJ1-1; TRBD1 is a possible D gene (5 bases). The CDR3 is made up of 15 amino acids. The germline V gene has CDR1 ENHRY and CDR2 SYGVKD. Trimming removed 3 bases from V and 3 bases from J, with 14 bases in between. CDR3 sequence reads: CAISDPGQIHTEAFF. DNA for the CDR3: TGTGCCATCAGTGACCCTGGACAAATACACACTGAAGCTTTCTTT.

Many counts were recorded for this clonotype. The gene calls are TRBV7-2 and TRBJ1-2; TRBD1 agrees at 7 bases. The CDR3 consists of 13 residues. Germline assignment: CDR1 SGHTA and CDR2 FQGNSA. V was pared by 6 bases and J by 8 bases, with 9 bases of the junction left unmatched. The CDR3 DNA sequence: TGTGCCAGCAGTTCAGGGGGTGCCCTGGGCTACACCTTC. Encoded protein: CASSSGGALGYTF.

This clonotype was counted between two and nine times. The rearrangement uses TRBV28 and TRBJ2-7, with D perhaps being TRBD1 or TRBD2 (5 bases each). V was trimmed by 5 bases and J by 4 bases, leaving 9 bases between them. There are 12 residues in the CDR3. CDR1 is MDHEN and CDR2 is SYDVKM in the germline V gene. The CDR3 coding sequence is TGTGCCAGCAGTGAGGGACCTTACGAGCAGTACTTC. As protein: CASSEGPYEQYF.

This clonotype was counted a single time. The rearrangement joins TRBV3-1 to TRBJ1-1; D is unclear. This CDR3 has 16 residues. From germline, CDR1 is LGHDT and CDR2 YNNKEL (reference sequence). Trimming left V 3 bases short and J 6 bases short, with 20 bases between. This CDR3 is CASSQPPRHGSPEAFF. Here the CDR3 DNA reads TGTGCCAGCAGCCAGCCTCCTCGGCACGGCAGCCCTGAAGCTTTCTTT.

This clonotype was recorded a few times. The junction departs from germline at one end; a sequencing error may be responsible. CDR3 in DNA: TGTGCTAGCAGCTTAGGCGGGGGCCCCACAGATACGCAGTATTTT. Its protein is CASSLGGGPTDTQYF. The chain is built from TRBV7-7 and TRBJ2-3, with a possible D match to TRBD2 (7 bases). Germline lookup yields CDR1 SSHAT and CDR2 FNYEAQ (reference sequence). CDR3 length: 15 residues.

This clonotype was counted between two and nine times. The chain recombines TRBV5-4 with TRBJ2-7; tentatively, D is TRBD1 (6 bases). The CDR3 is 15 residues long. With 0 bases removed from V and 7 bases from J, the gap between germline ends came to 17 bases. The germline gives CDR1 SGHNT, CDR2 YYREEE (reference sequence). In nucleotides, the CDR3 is TGTGCCAGCAGCTTGGACAGGGCTACTTCTAAAGAGCAGTACTTC. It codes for CASSLDRATSKEQYF.

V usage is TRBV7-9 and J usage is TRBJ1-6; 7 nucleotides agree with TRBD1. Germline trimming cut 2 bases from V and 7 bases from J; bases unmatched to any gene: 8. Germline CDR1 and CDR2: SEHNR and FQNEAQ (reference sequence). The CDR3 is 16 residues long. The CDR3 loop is CASSLRAGTENSPLHF. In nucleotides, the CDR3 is TGTGCCAGCAGCTTACGAGCCGGGACAGAGAATTCACCCCTCCACTTT.

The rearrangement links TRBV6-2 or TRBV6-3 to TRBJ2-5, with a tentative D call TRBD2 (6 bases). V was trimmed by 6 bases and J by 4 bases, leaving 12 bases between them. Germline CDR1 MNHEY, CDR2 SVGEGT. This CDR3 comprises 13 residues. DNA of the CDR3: TGTGCCAGCAGACCCGGAGGGCCAGAGACCCAGTACTTC. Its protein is CASRPGGPETQYF.

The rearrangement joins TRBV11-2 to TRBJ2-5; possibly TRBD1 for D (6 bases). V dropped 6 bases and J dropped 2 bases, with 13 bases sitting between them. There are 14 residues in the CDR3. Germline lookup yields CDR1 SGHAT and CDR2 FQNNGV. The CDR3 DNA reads TGTGCCAGCAGGCTGGACAGTCGGCAAGAGACCCAGTACTTC. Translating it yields CASRLDSRQETQYF.

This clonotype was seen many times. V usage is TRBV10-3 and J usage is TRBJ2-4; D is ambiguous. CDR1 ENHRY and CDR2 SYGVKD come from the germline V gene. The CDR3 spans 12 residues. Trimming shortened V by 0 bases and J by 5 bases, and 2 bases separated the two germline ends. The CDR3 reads CAISESENIQYF. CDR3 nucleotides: TGTGCCATCAGTGAGTCCGAAAACATTCAGTACTTC.

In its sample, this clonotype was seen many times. The CDR3 DNA reads TGCAGTGCTATGCTTCCCAATCAGCCCCAGCATTTT. Translating it yields CSAMLPNQPQHF. The chain is built from TRBV20-1 and TRBJ1-5, with no clear D. Trimming removed 4 bases from V and 3 bases from J, with 7 bases in between. Per germline, CDR1 DFQATT and CDR2 SNEGSKA (reference sequence). The CDR3 spans 12 residues.

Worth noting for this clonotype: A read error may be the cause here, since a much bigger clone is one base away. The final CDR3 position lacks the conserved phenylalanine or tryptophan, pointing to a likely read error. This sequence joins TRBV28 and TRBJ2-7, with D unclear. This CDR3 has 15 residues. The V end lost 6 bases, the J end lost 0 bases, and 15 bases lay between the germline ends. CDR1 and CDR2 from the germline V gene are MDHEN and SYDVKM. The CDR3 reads CASRPTRAHSYEQYS. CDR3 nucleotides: TGTGCCAGCAGACCCACTCGGGCCCACTCCTACGAGCAGTACTCC.

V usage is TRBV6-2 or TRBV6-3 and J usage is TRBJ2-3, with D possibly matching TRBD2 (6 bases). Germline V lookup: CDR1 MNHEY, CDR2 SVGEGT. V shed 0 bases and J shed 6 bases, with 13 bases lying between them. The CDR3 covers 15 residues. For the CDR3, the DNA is TGTGCCAGCAGTTACTCGCGGCGGGGATACGATACGCAGTATTTT. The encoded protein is CASSYSRRGYDTQYF.

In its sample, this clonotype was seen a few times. Here the CDR3 reads CASSSSGSGANVLTF. As DNA, the CDR3 is TGTGCCAGCAGCTCCTCAGGTTCCGGGGCCAACGTCCTGACTTTC. The chain joins TRBV7-3 to TRBJ2-6; D is undetermined. The CDR3 contains 15 residues. V was clipped by 4 bases and J by 4 bases, with 11 bases between them. Germline lookup yields CDR1 SGHTA and CDR2 FQGTGA.

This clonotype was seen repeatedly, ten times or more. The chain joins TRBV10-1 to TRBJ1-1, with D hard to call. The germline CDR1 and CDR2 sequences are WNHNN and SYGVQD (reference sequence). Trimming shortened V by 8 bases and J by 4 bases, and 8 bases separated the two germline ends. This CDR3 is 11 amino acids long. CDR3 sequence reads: CASSQATEAFF. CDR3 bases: TGCGCCAGCTCTCAGGCCACTGAAGCTTTCTTT.

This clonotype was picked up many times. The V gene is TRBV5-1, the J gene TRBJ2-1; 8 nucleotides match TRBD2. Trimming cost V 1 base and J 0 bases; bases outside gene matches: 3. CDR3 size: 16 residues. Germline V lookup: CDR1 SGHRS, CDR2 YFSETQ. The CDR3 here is CASSLSSGDSYNEQFF. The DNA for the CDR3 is TGCGCCAGCAGCTTGAGTAGCGGGGACTCCTACAATGAGCAGTTCTTC.

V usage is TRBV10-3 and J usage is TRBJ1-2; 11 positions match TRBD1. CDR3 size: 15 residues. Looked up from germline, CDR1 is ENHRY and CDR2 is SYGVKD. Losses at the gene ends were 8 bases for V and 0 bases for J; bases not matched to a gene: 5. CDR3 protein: CAISGTGGANYGYTF. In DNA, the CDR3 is TGTGCCATCTCAGGGACAGGGGGAGCTAACTATGGCTACACCTTC.

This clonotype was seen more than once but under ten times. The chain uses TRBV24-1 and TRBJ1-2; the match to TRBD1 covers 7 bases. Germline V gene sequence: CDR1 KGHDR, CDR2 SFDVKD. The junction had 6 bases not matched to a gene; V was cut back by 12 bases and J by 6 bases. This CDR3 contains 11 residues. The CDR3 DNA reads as TGTGCCTCAAGGGGGCGGGATGGCTACACCTTC. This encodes CASRGRDGYTF.

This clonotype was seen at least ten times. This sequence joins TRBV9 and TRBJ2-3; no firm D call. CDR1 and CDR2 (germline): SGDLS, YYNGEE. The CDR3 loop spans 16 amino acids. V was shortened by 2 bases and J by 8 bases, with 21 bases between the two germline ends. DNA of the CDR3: TGTGCCAGCAGCGTGGGATCGGGTAGCAGGCGCGTTACGCAGTATTTT. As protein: CASSVGSGSRRVTQYF.

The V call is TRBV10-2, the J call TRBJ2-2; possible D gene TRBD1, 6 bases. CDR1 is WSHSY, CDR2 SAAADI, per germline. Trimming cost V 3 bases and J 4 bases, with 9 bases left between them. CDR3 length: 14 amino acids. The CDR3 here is CASSEGGRTGELFF. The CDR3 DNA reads TGCGCCAGCAGTGAAGGGGGTCGCACCGGGGAGCTGTTTTTT.